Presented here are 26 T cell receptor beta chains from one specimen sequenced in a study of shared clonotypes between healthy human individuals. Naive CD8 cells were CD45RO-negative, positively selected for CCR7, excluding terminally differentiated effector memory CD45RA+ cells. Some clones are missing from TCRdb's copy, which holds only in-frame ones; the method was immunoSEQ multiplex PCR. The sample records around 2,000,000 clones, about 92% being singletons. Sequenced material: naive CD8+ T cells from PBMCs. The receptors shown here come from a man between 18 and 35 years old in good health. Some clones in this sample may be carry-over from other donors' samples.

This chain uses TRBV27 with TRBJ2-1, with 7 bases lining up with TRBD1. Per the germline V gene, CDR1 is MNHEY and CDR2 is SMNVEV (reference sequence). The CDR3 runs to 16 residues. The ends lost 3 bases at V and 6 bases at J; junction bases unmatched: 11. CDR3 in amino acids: CASSFSQGEFVNEQFF. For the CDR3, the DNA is TGTGCCAGCAGTTTCTCTCAGGGGGAGTTCGTCAATGAGCAGTTCTTC.

CDR3 in DNA: TGTGCCAACAGACTTGGGACAGACCCAACCTACGAGCAGTACTTC. Residues: CANRLGTDPTYEQYF. The chain joins TRBV2 to TRBJ2-7, with 7 bases that match TRBD1. V shed 10 bases, J shed 2 bases, and the junction held 14 bases outside the gene matches. The CDR3 is 15 residues long. From germline, CDR1 is SNHLY and CDR2 FYNNEI.

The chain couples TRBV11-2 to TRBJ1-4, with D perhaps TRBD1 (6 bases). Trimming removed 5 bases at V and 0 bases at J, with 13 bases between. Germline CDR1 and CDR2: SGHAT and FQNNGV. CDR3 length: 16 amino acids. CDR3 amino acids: CASSPRGGTTNEKLFF. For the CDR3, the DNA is TGTGCCAGCAGCCCGAGGGGGGGGACAACTAATGAAAAACTGTTTTTT.

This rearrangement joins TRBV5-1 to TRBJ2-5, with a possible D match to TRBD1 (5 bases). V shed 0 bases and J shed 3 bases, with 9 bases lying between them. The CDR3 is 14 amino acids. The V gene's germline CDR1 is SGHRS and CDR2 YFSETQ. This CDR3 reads CASSLGQLKETQYF. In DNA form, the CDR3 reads TGCGCCAGCAGCTTGGGACAGCTAAAAGAGACCCAGTACTTC.

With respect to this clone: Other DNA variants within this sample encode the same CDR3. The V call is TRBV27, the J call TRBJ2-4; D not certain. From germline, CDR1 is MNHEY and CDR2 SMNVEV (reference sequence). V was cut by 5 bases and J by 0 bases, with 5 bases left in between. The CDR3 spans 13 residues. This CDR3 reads CASSPLAKNIQYF. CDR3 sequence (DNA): TGTGCCAGCAGTCCACTAGCCAAAAACATTCAGTACTTC.

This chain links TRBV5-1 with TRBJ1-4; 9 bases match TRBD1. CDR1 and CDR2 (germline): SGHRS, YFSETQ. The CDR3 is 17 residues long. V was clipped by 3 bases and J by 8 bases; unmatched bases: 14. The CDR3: CASSSGTGLFKGEKLFF. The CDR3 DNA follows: TGCGCCAGCAGCTCGGGGACAGGGCTATTTAAAGGGGAAAAACTGTTTTTT.

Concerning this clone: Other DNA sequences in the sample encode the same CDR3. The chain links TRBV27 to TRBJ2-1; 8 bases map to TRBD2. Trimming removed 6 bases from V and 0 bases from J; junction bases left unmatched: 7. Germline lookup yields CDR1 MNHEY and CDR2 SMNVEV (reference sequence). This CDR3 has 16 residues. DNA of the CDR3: TGTGCCAGCAGGGCGAGCGGGAGCCTCTCCTACAATGAGCAGTTCTTC. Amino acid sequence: CASRASGSLSYNEQFF.

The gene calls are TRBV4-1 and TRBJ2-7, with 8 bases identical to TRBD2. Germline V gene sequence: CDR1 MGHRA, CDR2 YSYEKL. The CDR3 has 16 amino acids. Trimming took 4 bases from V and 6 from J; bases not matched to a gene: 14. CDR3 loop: CASSPREGAGVGEQYF. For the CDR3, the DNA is TGCGCCAGCAGCCCAAGAGAAGGAGCGGGAGTGGGCGAGCAGTACTTC.

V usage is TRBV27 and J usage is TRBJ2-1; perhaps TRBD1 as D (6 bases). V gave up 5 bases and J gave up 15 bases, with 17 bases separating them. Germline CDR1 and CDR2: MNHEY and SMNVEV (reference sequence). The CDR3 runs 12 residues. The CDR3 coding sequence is TGTGCCAGCAGTCCGCCTAGACAGGACCTGTTCTTC. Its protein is CASSPPRQDLFF.

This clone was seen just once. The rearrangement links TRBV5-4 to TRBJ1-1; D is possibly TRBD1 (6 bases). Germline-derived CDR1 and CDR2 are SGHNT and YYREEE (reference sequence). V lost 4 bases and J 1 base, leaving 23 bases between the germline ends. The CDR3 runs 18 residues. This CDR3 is CASSPEPLPSGANTEAFF. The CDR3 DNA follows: TGTGCCAGCAGCCCGGAACCCTTACCTTCAGGGGCGAACACTGAAGCTTTCTTT.

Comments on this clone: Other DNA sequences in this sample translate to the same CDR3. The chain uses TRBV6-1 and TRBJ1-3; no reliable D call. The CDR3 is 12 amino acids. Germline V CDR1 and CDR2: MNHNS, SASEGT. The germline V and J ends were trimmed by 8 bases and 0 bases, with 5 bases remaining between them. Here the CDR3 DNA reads TGTGCCAGCTCTGACTCTGGAAACACCATATATTTT. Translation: CASSDSGNTIYF.

The CDR3 loop is CATSRIPQRVTYEQYF. The CDR3, as DNA: TGTGCCACCAGCAGGATTCCCCAGCGGGTGACCTACGAGCAGTACTTC. V gene TRBV15 combines with J gene TRBJ2-7; the D gene is possibly TRBD2 (6 bases). The CDR3 consists of 16 residues. Per the germline V gene, CDR1 is LNHNV and CDR2 is YYDKDF (reference sequence). Trimming shortened V by 3 bases and J by 2 bases, and 17 bases separated the two germline ends. Complete variable domain (other parts from reference TRBV15 and TRBJ2-7): DAMVIQNPRYQVTQFGKPVTLSCSQTLNHNVMYWYQQKSSQAPKLLFHYYDKDFNNEADTPDNFQSRRPNTSFCFLDIRSPGLGDTAMYLCATSRIPQRVTYEQYFGPGTRLTVT.

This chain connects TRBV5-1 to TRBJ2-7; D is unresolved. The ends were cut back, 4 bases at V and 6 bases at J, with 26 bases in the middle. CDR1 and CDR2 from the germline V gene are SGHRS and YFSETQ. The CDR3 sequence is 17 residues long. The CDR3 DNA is TGCGCCAGCAGCCTGCAGAGCTGGGTCTCGCCGCGCTCCGAGCAGTACTTC. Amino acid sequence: CASSLQSWVSPRSEQYF.

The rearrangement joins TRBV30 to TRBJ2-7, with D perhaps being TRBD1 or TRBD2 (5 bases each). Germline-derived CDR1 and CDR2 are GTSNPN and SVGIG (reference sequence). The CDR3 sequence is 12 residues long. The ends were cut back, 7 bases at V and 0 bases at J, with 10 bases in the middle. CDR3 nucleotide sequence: TGTGCCTTCCGGGACGGCTCCTACGAGCAGTACTTC. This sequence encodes CAFRDGSYEQYF.

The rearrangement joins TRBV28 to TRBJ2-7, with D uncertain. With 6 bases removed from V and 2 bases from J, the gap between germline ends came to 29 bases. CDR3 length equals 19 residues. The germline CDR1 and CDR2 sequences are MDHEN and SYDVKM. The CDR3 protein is CASSSRTVPRSVDPYEQYF. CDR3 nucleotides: TGTGCCAGCAGCTCGCGGACCGTACCCCGATCTGTCGATCCCTACGAGCAGTACTTC.

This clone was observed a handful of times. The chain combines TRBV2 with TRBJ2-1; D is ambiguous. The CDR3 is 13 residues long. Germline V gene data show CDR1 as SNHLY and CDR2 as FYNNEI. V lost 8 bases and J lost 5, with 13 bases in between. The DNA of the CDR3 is TGTGCCAGCGTGAGGAACCCCGACAATGAGCAGTTCTTC. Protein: CASVRNPDNEQFF.

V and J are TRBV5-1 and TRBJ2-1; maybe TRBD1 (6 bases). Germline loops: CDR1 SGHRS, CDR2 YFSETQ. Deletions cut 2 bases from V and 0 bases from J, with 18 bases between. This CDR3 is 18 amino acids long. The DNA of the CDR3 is TGCGCCAGCAGCTTACGACCACTCCTACAGGGCTCCTACAATGAGCAGTTCTTC. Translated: CASSLRPLLQGSYNEQFF.

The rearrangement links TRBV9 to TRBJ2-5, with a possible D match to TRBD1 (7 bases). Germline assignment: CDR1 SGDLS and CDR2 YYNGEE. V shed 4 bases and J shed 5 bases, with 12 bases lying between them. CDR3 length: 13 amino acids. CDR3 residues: CASSKTGRETQYF. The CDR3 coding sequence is TGTGCCAGCAGCAAGACAGGGAGGGAGACCCAGTACTTC.

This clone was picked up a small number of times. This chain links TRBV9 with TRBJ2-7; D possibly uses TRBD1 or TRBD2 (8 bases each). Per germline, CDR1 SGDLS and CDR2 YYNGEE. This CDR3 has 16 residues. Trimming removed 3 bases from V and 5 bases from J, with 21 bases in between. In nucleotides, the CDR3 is TGTGCCAGCAGCGCCTCGGGAGGGACAGGCGTACACGAGCAGTACTTC. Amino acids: CASSASGGTGVHEQYF.

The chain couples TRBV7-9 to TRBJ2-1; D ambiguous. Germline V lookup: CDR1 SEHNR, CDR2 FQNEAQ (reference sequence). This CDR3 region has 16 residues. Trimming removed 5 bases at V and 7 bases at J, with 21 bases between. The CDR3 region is CASSVVLGARINEQFF. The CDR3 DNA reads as TGTGCCAGCAGCGTAGTGCTTGGTGCCCGCATTAATGAGCAGTTCTTC.

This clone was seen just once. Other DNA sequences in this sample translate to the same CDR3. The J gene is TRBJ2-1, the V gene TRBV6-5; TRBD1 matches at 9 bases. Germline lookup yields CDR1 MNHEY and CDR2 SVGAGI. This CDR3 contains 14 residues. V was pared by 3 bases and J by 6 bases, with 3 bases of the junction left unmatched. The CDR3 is CASSYGTGINEQFF. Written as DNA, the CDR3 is TGTGCCAGCAGTTATGGGACAGGGATCAATGAGCAGTTCTTC.

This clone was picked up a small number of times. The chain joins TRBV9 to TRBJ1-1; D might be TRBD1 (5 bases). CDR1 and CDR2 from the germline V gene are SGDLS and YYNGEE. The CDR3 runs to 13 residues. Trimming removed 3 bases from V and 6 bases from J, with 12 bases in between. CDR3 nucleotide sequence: TGTGCCAGCAGCGCCACAGGAACCCCTGAAGCTTTCTTT. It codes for CASSATGTPEAFF.

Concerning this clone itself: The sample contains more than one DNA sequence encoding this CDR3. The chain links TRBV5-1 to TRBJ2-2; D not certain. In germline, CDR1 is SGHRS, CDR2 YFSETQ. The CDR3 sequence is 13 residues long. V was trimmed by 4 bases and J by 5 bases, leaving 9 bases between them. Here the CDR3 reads CASSPLRTGELFF. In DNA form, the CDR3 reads TGCGCCAGCAGCCCCCTCAGGACCGGGGAGCTGTTTTTT.

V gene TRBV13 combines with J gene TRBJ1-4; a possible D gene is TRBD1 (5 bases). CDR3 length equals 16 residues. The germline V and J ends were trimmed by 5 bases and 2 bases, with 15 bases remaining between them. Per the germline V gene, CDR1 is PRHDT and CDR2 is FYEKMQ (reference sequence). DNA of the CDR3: TGTGCCAGCAGCGGCAACAGGCGAAGTACTAATGAAAAACTGTTTTTT. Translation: CASSGNRRSTNEKLFF.

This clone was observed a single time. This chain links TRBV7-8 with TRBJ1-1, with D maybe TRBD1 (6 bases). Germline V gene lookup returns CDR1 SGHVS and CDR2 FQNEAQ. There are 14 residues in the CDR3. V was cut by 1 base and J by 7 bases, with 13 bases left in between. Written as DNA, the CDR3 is TGTGCCAGCAGCTTAGGACGGGGGCTGGGTGAAGCTTTCTTT. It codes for CASSLGRGLGEAFF.

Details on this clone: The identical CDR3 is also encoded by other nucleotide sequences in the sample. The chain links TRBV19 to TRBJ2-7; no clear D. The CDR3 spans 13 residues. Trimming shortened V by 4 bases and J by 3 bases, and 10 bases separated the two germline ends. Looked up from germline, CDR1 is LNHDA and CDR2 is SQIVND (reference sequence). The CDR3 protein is CASSTTVGYEQYF. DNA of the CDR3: TGTGCCAGTAGTACTACAGTAGGCTACGAGCAGTACTTC.